This T cell receptor (beta chain) was captured in a study of graft-versus-host responses after intestinal transplantation. Overall study: All recipients got anti-thymocyte globulin induction, then tacrolimus and steroids for roughly three years.

Clones were read by immunoSEQ multiplex PCR, and TCRdb kept only the in-frame ones, dropping some. This table holds 86,000 or so clones, 75% to 95% found once. On this clone itself: Antigen specificity is unknown.

Study-wide results and limits: Some patients had graft-donor T cell macrochimerism, and their allografts showed high graft-versus-host to host-versus-graft clonal ratios. GvH clones occurred in recipient marrow; some first appeared in ileum or blood.

Germline CDR1 MNHEY, CDR2 SMNVEV (reference sequence). There are 19 residues in the CDR3. Trimming at V came to 5 bases and at J to 8 bases, leaving 24 bases not matched to a gene. J is TRBJ1-1 and V is TRBV27; 9 bases map to TRBD1. The sequence was collected from a human donor who received an intestinal transplant. The material was unstimulated CD8+ T cells sorted from spleen or lymph node cells, obtained before intestinal transplant. The CDR3 coding sequence is TGTGCCAGCAGTCCTGGGGGTTTTACAGGGGGCCCCCACACTTTGGAAGCTTTCTTT. Protein: CASSPGGFTGGPHTLEAFF.